One sample yielded the 5 T cell receptor beta chains listed below, sequenced in a study of T cell responses to AZD1222 COVID-19 vaccine. The protocol was immunoSEQ multiplex PCR, while the TCRdb copy is restricted to in-frame clones and leaves out a portion. Among over 100,000 clones listed, around 84% were seen once. This sample comprised peripheral blood, obtained on day 0 of AZD1222 vaccination. These receptors were obtained from an adult in good health.

Written as DNA, the CDR3 is TGTGCCAGCAGTTTGGGGGCCCTGGGGAACTATGGCTACACCTTC. Translating it yields CASSLGALGNYGYTF. The gene calls are TRBV28 and TRBJ1-2; weak D call: TRBD1 (6 bases). The CDR3 consists of 15 residues. CDR1 and CDR2 (germline): MDHEN, SYDVKM. V shed 3 bases and J shed 2 bases, with 13 bases lying between them.

The chain joins TRBV28 to TRBJ1-3; 8 bases align to TRBD1. This CDR3 contains 13 residues. V shed 5 bases, J shed 8 bases, and the junction held 5 bases outside the gene matches. Germline values: CDR1 MDHEN, CDR2 SYDVKM. CDR3 nucleotides: TGTGCCAGCAGTCTCCTACAGGGGGACACCATATATTTT. The encoded protein is CASSLLQGDTIYF.

The chain joins TRBV7-2 to TRBJ1-4; 11 nucleotides agree with TRBD1. V was pared by 4 bases and J by 6 bases, with 10 bases of the junction left unmatched. Germline-derived CDR1 and CDR2 are SGHTA and FQGNSA. This CDR3 spans 17 amino acids. CDR3: CASSSPGTGGIHEKLFF. As DNA, the CDR3 is TGTGCCAGCAGCTCCCCCGGGACAGGGGGAATACATGAAAAACTGTTTTTT.

V gene TRBV5-8 combines with J gene TRBJ1-4; 9 nucleotides match TRBD1. Germline loops: CDR1 SGHTS, CDR2 YDEGEE. The CDR3 contains 18 residues. V was pared by 0 bases and J by 0 bases, with 6 bases of the junction left unmatched. The CDR3, as DNA: TGTGCCAGCAGCTTGGTACAGGGGGCTCTTCCAACTAATGAAAAACTGTTTTTT. This codes for CASSLVQGALPTNEKLFF.

V gene TRBV4-3 combines with J gene TRBJ1-1, with no clear D. The CDR3 sequence is 15 residues long. Trimming shortened V by 4 bases and J by 1 base, and 13 bases separated the two germline ends. Germline-derived CDR1 and CDR2 are LGHNA and YSLEER. As DNA, the CDR3 is TGCGCCAGCAGCCCGGCCTCAGTGTCGAACACTGAAGCTTTCTTT. Translation: CASSPASVSNTEAFF.